These 3 T cell receptor beta chains came from one sample sequenced in a study of beta chain features in type 1 diabetes. Overall study findings and caveats: Moderate but significant shortening of TCRB CDR3s was recorded in all four CD4+ subsets from Type 1 diabetes patients.

Antigen specificity for these receptors is unknown. Expressed TCRB transcripts got sequenced, as all isolated RNA was reverse transcribed. Generated by immunoSEQ multiplex PCR, the TCRdb table keeps only in-frame clones and is missing some. The sample shows about 300,000 clones, about 13% of them seen only once. Sequencing used naive CD4+ T cells from blood. Every receptor here comes from a woman under 30 with type 1 diabetes.

This clone showed up just a few times. This chain links TRBV7-2 with TRBJ1-2; 11 nucleotides line up with TRBD1. The germline V gene has CDR1 SGHTA and CDR2 FQGNSA. This CDR3 comprises 14 residues. The trim removed 4 bases at V and 7 bases at J, leaving 5 bases unmatched. CDR3 sequence: CASSWGQGEGGYTF. CDR3 bases: TGTGCCAGCAGCTGGGGACAGGGGGAAGGTGGCTACACCTTC.

V is TRBV18 and J is TRBJ2-7; 9 bases are shared with TRBD1. V was clipped by 6 bases and J by 7 bases; unmatched bases: 19. CDR3 length equals 17 residues. Germline CDR1 KGHSH, CDR2 LQKENI. The CDR3 region has the DNA TGTGCCAGCTCCCGTTTTTCTTCCGGGACAGGGCCTGAGGAGCAGTACTTC. This encodes CASSRFSSGTGPEEQYF.

The gene calls are TRBV4-3 and TRBJ2-5, with TRBD2 matching 8 bases. Germline CDR1 and CDR2: LGHNA and YSLEER. Trimming cost V 3 bases and J 2 bases; bases outside gene matches: 11. There are 17 residues in the CDR3. The CDR3 DNA is TGCGCCAGCAGCCAGGGACTAGTTGGGGGGGTACAAGAGACCCAGTACTTC. Amino acids: CASSQGLVGGVQETQYF.